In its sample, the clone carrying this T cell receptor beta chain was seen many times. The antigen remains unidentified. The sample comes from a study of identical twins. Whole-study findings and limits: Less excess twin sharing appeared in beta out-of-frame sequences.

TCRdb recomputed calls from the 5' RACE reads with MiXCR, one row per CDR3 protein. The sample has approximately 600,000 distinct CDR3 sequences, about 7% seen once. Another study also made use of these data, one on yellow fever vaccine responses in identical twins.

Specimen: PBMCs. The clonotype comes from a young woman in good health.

The CDR3 protein is CASSQVIRTGTPNTGELFF. CDR3 sequence (DNA): TGTGCCAGCAGCCAAGTAATCCGGACAGGGACCCCGAACACCGGGGAGCTGTTTTTT. The rearrangement uses TRBV3-1 and TRBJ2-2, with 8 bases aligning to TRBD1. The V segment lost 1 base and the J segment 0 bases; nucleotides outside the gene matches: 10. From germline, CDR1 is LGHDT and CDR2 YNNKEL (reference sequence). The CDR3 is 19 amino acids.